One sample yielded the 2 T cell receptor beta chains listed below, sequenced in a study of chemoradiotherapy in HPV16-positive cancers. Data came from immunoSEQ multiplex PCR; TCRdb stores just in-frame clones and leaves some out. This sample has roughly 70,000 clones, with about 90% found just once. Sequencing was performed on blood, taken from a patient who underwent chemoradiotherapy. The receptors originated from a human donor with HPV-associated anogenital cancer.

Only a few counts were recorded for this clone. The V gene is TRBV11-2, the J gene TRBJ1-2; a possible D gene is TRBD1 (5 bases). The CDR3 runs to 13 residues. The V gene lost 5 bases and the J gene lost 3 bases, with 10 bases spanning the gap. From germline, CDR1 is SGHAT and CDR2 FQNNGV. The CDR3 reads CASSPQGDYGYTF. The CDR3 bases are TGTGCCAGCAGCCCGCAGGGTGACTATGGCTACACCTTC. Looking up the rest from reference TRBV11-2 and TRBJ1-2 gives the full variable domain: EAGVAQSPRYKIIEKRQSVAFWCNPISGHATLYWYQQILGQGPKLLIQFQNNGVVDDSQLPKDRFSAERLKGVDSTLKIQPAKLEDSAVYLCASSPQGDYGYTFGSGTRLTVV.

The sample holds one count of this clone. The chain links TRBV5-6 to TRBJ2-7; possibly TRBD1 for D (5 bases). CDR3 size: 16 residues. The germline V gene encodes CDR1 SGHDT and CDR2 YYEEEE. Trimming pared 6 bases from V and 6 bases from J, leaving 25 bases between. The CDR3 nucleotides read TGTGCCAGCAACCTCAGGTGGGGCAGTCTACCCCCCGAGCAGTACTTC. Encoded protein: CASNLRWGSLPPEQYF.